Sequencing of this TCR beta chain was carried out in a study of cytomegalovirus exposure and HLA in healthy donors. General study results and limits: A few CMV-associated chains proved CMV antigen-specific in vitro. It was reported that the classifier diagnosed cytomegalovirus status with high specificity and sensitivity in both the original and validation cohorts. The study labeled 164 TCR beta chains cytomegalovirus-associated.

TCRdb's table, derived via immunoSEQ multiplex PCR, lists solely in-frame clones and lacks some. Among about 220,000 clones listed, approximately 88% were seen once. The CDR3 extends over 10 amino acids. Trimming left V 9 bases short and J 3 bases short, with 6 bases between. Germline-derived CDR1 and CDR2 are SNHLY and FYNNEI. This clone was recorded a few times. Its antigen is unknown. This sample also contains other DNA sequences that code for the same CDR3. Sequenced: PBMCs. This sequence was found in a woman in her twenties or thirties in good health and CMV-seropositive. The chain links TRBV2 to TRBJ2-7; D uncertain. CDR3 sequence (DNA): TGTGCCAGTCGAAGCTACGAGCAGTACTTC. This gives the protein CASRSYEQYF.